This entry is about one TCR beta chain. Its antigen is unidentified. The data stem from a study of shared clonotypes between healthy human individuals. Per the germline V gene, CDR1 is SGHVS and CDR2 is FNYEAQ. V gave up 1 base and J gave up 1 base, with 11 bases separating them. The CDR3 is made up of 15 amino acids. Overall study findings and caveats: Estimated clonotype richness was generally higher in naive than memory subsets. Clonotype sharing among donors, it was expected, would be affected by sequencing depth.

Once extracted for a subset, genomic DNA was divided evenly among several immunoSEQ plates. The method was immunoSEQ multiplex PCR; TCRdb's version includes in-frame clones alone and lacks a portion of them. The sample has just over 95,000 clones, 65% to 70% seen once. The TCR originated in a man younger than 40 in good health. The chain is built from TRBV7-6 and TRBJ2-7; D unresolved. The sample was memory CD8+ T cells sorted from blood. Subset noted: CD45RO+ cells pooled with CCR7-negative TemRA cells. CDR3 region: CASSLGGNPSYEQYF. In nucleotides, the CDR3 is TGTGCCAGCAGCTTAGGTGGGAACCCATCCTACGAGCAGTACTTC.